The rows below give T cell receptor beta chains drawn from one sample of a study of vaccination effects on CD4 cells after COVID-19. These receptors have no identified antigens. Measured with immunoSEQ multiplex PCR; TCRdb has only the in-frame clones, and not every one. Of 15,000 or so clones listed, approximately 70% are singletons. This material consisted of CD4+ T cells from PBMCs cultured with HCoV-NL63 spike peptides, taken after COVID-19 vaccination. The source of these receptors is a human donor who received a COVID-19 vaccine. The CDR3 runs from the conserved cysteine through the conserved F or W. D genes are given only for firm matches. Clone size, where shown, is once, few, many, or a class for clones that have expanded.

j_gene: TRBJ1-2; v_gene: TRBV21-1; abundance: large; d_gene: -; CDR3aa: CASSLKWRLRGSVYGYTF; CDR3nt: TGTGCCAGCAGCCTAAAATGGAGATTACGGGGCTCGGTATATGGCTACACCTTC
j_gene: TRBJ1-4; v_gene: TRBV4-1; abundance: few; d_gene: -; CDR3aa: CASSQGVANEKLFF; CDR3nt: TGCGCCAGCAGCCAAGGGGTGGCGAATGAAAAACTGTTTTTT
j_gene: TRBJ2-5; v_gene: TRBV4-1; abundance: -; d_gene: -; CDR3aa: CASSQARQETQYF; CDR3nt: TGCGCCAGCAGCCAAGCCCGCCAAGAGACCCAGTACTTC
j_gene: TRBJ1-2; v_gene: TRBV5-6; abundance: -; d_gene: -; CDR3aa: CASSQLTVPNYGYTF; CDR3nt: TGTGCCAGCAGCCAACTAACAGTACCCAACTATGGCTACACCTTC
j_gene: TRBJ1-2; v_gene: TRBV5-1; abundance: few; d_gene: TRBD1; CDR3aa: CASSVGTAKSYGYTF; CDR3nt: TGCGCCAGCTCTGTAGGGACAGCGAAAAGCTATGGCTACACCTTC
j_gene: TRBJ2-1; v_gene: TRBV7-2; abundance: -; d_gene: -; CDR3aa: CASSPGWGEQFF; CDR3nt: TGTGCCAGCAGCCCCGGGTGGGGTGAGCAGTTCTTC
j_gene: TRBJ1-6; v_gene: TRBV7-9; abundance: few; d_gene: -; CDR3aa: CASSLGRDPNSPLHF; CDR3nt: TGTGCCAGCAGCTTGGGCAGGGACCCAAATTCACCCCTCCACTTT
j_gene: TRBJ2-5; v_gene: TRBV7-2; abundance: -; d_gene: TRBD2; CDR3aa: CASSPYGGAETQYF; CDR3nt: TGTGCCAGCAGCCCGTACGGGGGGGCAGAGACCCAGTACTTC
j_gene: TRBJ1-2; v_gene: TRBV19; abundance: -; d_gene: -; CDR3aa: CASSFVKTPPYGYTF; CDR3nt: TGTGCCAGTAGCTTCGTTAAGACACCGCCTTATGGCTACACCTTC
j_gene: TRBJ2-7; v_gene: TRBV6-6; abundance: few; d_gene: -; CDR3aa: CASRIRDSGTYEQYF; CDR3nt: TGTGCCAGCAGGATCCGGGACAGCGGGACCTACGAGCAGTACTTC
j_gene: TRBJ1-6; v_gene: TRBV6-2/TRBV6-3; abundance: once; d_gene: -; CDR3aa: CASSYGGGGPLHF; CDR3nt: TGTGCCAGCAGTTACGGGGGTGGTGGACCCCTCCACTTT
j_gene: TRBJ2-3; v_gene: TRBV6-2/TRBV6-3; abundance: few; d_gene: -; CDR3aa: CASSPRLGGDTQYF; CDR3nt: TGTGCCAGCAGCCCTCGACTAGGGGGGGATACGCAGTATTTT
j_gene: TRBJ2-2; v_gene: TRBV5-1; abundance: few; d_gene: TRBD2; CDR3aa: CASSSRLAADNTGELFF; CDR3nt: TGCGCCAGCAGCTCCCGACTAGCGGCGGATAACACCGGGGAGCTGTTTTTT
j_gene: TRBJ1-4; v_gene: TRBV20-1; abundance: -; d_gene: TRBD1; CDR3aa: CSASLTGTGYEKLFF; CDR3nt: TGCAGTGCTAGTTTAACCGGGACAGGATATGAAAAACTGTTTTTT
j_gene: TRBJ2-5; v_gene: TRBV2; abundance: few; d_gene: -; CDR3aa: CASREEGVSETQYF; CDR3nt: TGTGCCAGCAGGGAGGAGGGTGTTTCGGAGACCCAGTACTTC
j_gene: TRBJ2-1; v_gene: TRBV29-1; abundance: -; d_gene: TRBD2; CDR3aa: CSVGAGGPGNEQFF; CDR3nt: TGCAGCGTTGGAGCGGGGGGGCCTGGCAATGAGCAGTTCTTC
j_gene: TRBJ1-2; v_gene: TRBV5-1; abundance: -; d_gene: TRBD1; CDR3aa: CASSTGQAIYGYTF; CDR3nt: TGCGCCAGCAGCACGGGACAGGCCATCTATGGCTACACCTTC
j_gene: TRBJ1-2; v_gene: TRBV28; abundance: -; d_gene: -; CDR3aa: CASSYGDYGYTF; CDR3nt: TGTGCCAGCAGTTATGGAGACTATGGCTACACCTTC
j_gene: TRBJ2-1; v_gene: TRBV18; abundance: -; d_gene: TRBD1; CDR3aa: CASSPTGGPGNEQFF; CDR3nt: TGTGCCAGCTCGCCTACAGGGGGCCCGGGCAATGAGCAGTTCTTC
j_gene: TRBJ2-1; v_gene: TRBV7-6; abundance: -; d_gene: -; CDR3aa: CASTILSGSYNEQFF; CDR3nt: TGTGCCAGCACCATACTTTCCGGGTCCTACAATGAGCAGTTCTTC
j_gene: TRBJ1-1; v_gene: TRBV7-2; abundance: few; d_gene: TRBD1; CDR3aa: CASSLLQGKAFF; CDR3nt: TGTGCCAGCAGCTTACTACAGGGGAAAGCTTTCTTT
j_gene: TRBJ1-5; v_gene: TRBV2; abundance: -; d_gene: -; CDR3aa: CASSTRPKTSTGNQPQHF; CDR3nt: TGTGCCAGCAGTACGAGACCTAAAACCTCGACAGGCAATCAGCCCCAGCATTTT
j_gene: TRBJ1-1; v_gene: TRBV2; abundance: few; d_gene: TRBD1; CDR3aa: CASRQGPGNTEAFF; CDR3nt: TGTGCCAGCAGACAGGGGCCTGGGAACACTGAAGCTTTCTTT
j_gene: TRBJ2-3; v_gene: TRBV7-2; abundance: -; d_gene: TRBD2; CDR3aa: CASSLEMVAGGLTDTQYF; CDR3nt: TGTGCCAGCAGCTTAGAAATGGTAGCGGGGGGGCTCACAGATACGCAGTATTTT
j_gene: TRBJ2-3; v_gene: TRBV11-2; abundance: -; d_gene: TRBD2; CDR3aa: CASSIGTSGGLSTDTQYF; CDR3nt: TGTGCCAGCAGCATCGGGACTAGCGGGGGCCTGAGCACAGATACGCAGTATTTT
j_gene: TRBJ1-4; v_gene: TRBV27; abundance: -; d_gene: -; CDR3aa: CASSLHRRTNEKLFF; CDR3nt: TGTGCCAGCAGTTTACACAGAAGGACTAATGAAAAACTGTTTTTT
j_gene: TRBJ1-1; v_gene: TRBV5-5; abundance: -; d_gene: -; CDR3aa: CASSLTPTGQNTEAFF; CDR3nt: TGTGCCAGCAGCTTGACGCCCACAGGTCAGAACACTGAAGCTTTCTTT
j_gene: TRBJ2-1; v_gene: TRBV4-1; abundance: -; d_gene: -; CDR3aa: CASSQAGVSYNEQFF; CDR3nt: TGCGCCAGCAGCCAAGCGGGAGTCTCCTACAATGAGCAGTTCTTC
j_gene: TRBJ2-7; v_gene: TRBV19; abundance: -; d_gene: TRBD1; CDR3aa: CASSILRGQGAYEQYF; CDR3nt: TGTGCCAGTAGTATTTTACGCGGACAGGGGGCCTACGAGCAGTACTTC
j_gene: TRBJ1-6; v_gene: TRBV7-2; abundance: -; d_gene: -; CDR3aa: CASSLLRGYSSNNSPLHF; CDR3nt: TGTGCCAGCAGCTTACTTAGGGGTTACTCCTCCAATAATTCACCCCTCCACTTT
j_gene: TRBJ1-1; v_gene: TRBV27; abundance: -; d_gene: -; CDR3aa: CASSAGGRSNTEAFF; CDR3nt: TGTGCCAGCAGTGCCGGGGGCAGGTCAAACACTGAAGCTTTCTTT
j_gene: TRBJ2-3; v_gene: TRBV10-3; abundance: -; d_gene: TRBD2; CDR3aa: CASGREASTDTQYF; CDR3nt: TGTGCCTCGGGCCGGGAGGCCAGCACAGATACGCAGTATTTT
j_gene: TRBJ1-2; v_gene: TRBV7-2; abundance: -; d_gene: -; CDR3aa: CASSSGGGWNGYTF; CDR3nt: TGTGCCAGCAGCTCCGGGGGAGGGTGGAATGGCTACACCTTC
j_gene: TRBJ1-2; v_gene: TRBV24-1; abundance: -; d_gene: -; CDR3aa: CATPVQDRPNNYGYTF; CDR3nt: TGTGCCACCCCTGTTCAAGACAGGCCAAATAACTATGGCTACACCTTC
j_gene: TRBJ1-5; v_gene: TRBV10-3; abundance: -; d_gene: TRBD1; CDR3aa: CAISAQGEDQPQHF; CDR3nt: TGTGCCATCAGTGCTCAGGGGGAGGATCAGCCCCAGCATTTT
j_gene: TRBJ1-1; v_gene: TRBV6-2/TRBV6-3; abundance: -; d_gene: TRBD1; CDR3aa: CASSYPLPGQGGNTEAFF; CDR3nt: TGTGCCAGCAGTTACCCTTTACCTGGACAGGGTGGAAACACTGAAGCTTTCTTT
j_gene: TRBJ2-4; v_gene: TRBV3-1/TRBV3-2; abundance: few; d_gene: -; CDR3aa: CASSQGRAGAGGIQYF; CDR3nt: TGTGCCAGCAGCCAGGGCCGGGCAGGGGCCGGGGGTATTCAGTACTTC
j_gene: TRBJ2-7; v_gene: TRBV13; abundance: few; d_gene: TRBD2; CDR3aa: CASSLPPGGLAGDYEQYF; CDR3nt: TGTGCCAGCAGCTTACCCCCAGGAGGACTAGCGGGGGACTACGAGCAGTACTTC
j_gene: TRBJ2-2; v_gene: TRBV28; abundance: -; d_gene: TRBD1; CDR3aa: CASSSGGQGSGELFF; CDR3nt: TGTGCCAGCAGTTCCGGGGGACAGGGGTCCGGGGAGCTGTTTTTT
j_gene: TRBJ1-3; v_gene: TRBV15; abundance: -; d_gene: -; CDR3aa: CATSRDRGSSGNTIYF; CDR3nt: TGTGCCACCAGCAGAGATCGAGGGTCGTCTGGAAACACCATATATTTT
j_gene: TRBJ2-1; v_gene: TRBV2; abundance: -; d_gene: TRBD2; CDR3aa: CASSRLAGERNEQFF; CDR3nt: TGTGCCAGCAGTCGACTAGCGGGGGAGAGGAATGAGCAGTTCTTC
j_gene: TRBJ2-7; v_gene: TRBV18; abundance: few; d_gene: TRBD1; CDR3aa: CASSSGQGRNYEQYF; CDR3nt: TGTGCCAGCTCGTCAGGACAGGGACGGAACTACGAGCAGTACTTC
j_gene: TRBJ2-3; v_gene: TRBV7-8; abundance: -; d_gene: TRBD2; CDR3aa: CASSLARGLAESEYF; CDR3nt: TGTGCCAGCAGCTTAGCGCGGGGACTAGCGGAGTCTGAGTATTTT
j_gene: TRBJ2-2; v_gene: TRBV10-3; abundance: -; d_gene: TRBD1; CDR3aa: CATGTGGSGTGELFF; CDR3nt: TGTGCCACCGGGACAGGGGGGTCGGGCACCGGGGAGCTGTTTTTT
j_gene: TRBJ2-3; v_gene: TRBV3-1/TRBV3-2; abundance: -; d_gene: -; CDR3aa: CASSPRPPSQYF; CDR3nt: TGTGCCAGCAGCCCGCGGCCTCCATCGCAGTATTTT
j_gene: TRBJ1-1; v_gene: TRBV5-1; abundance: -; d_gene: -; CDR3aa: CASSLGQTNTEAFF; CDR3nt: TGCGCCAGCAGCTTGGGGCAGACGAACACTGAAGCTTTCTTT
j_gene: TRBJ2-7; v_gene: TRBV3-1/TRBV3-2; abundance: -; d_gene: TRBD2; CDR3aa: CASSQILSLAGPSYEQYF; CDR3nt: TGTGCCAGCAGCCAAATTCTTAGCCTAGCGGGGCCTTCCTACGAGCAGTACTTC
j_gene: TRBJ1-2; v_gene: TRBV12-5; abundance: -; d_gene: -; CDR3aa: CASGSTGLRGYGYTF; CDR3nt: TGTGCTAGTGGTTCAACAGGGCTCCGGGGGTATGGCTACACCTTC
j_gene: TRBJ2-7; v_gene: TRBV7-2; abundance: once; d_gene: TRBD2; CDR3aa: CASSPKTSGIYEQYF; CDR3nt: TGTGCCAGCAGCCCGAAGACTAGCGGAATCTACGAGCAGTACTTC
j_gene: TRBJ1-2; v_gene: TRBV28; abundance: -; d_gene: -; CDR3aa: CASSLDANYGYTF; CDR3nt: TGTGCCAGCAGTTTAGACGCTAACTATGGCTACACCTTC
j_gene: TRBJ2-7; v_gene: TRBV15; abundance: -; d_gene: TRBD2; CDR3aa: CATSRVILSGAYEQYF; CDR3nt: TGTGCCACCAGCAGGGTTATTCTGAGCGGGGCCTACGAGCAGTACTTC
j_gene: TRBJ1-1; v_gene: TRBV6-2/TRBV6-3; abundance: -; d_gene: -; CDR3aa: CASSYGQRYRVGAEAFF; CDR3nt: TGTGCCAGCAGTTATGGACAACGATACAGGGTAGGCGCTGAAGCTTTCTTT
j_gene: TRBJ2-3; v_gene: TRBV5-4; abundance: -; d_gene: -; CDR3aa: CASSSSRQSPQYTQYF; CDR3nt: TGTGCCAGCAGCTCTTCCCGACAGAGTCCACAGTATACGCAGTATTTT
j_gene: TRBJ1-5; v_gene: TRBV18; abundance: -; d_gene: TRBD1; CDR3aa: CASSPTGGRRNQPQHF; CDR3nt: TGTGCCAGCTCACCGACAGGGGGAAGGCGCAATCAGCCCCAGCATTTT
j_gene: TRBJ2-5; v_gene: TRBV29-1; abundance: -; d_gene: TRBD1; CDR3aa: CSVERTGGSGETQYF; CDR3nt: TGCAGCGTTGAGCGGACAGGGGGTTCAGGAGAGACCCAGTACTTC
j_gene: TRBJ2-3; v_gene: TRBV13; abundance: few; d_gene: TRBD2; CDR3aa: CASSPWLAGGPDTQYF; CDR3nt: TGTGCCAGCAGCCCTTGGCTAGCGGGGGGTCCAGATACGCAGTATTTT
j_gene: TRBJ2-7; v_gene: TRBV7-2; abundance: -; d_gene: -; CDR3aa: CASSSRTGTYEQYF; CDR3nt: TGTGCCAGCAGCTCCCGTACAGGGACCTACGAGCAGTACTTC
j_gene: TRBJ1-4; v_gene: TRBV27; abundance: few; d_gene: -; CDR3aa: CASRGTGREKLFF; CDR3nt: TGTGCCAGCAGGGGAACGGGACGGGAAAAACTGTTTTTT